This T cell receptor beta chain was obtained from a study of shared clonotypes between healthy human individuals. Using immunoSEQ multiplex PCR, the repertoire was profiled, and TCRdb retains in-frame clones only, with some absent. The profile shows 800,000 or so clones, roughly 96% of them singletons. Selected positively for CCR7 and CD45RO-negative, naive CD8 cells excluded terminally differentiated effector memory CD45RA+ cells. The germline gives CDR1 SEHNR, CDR2 FQNEAQ (reference sequence). The CDR3 extends over 16 amino acids. V lost 5 bases and J lost 3, with 19 bases in between. The TCR was taken from a man between 25 and 39 years old in good health. The sequenced sample consisted of naive CD8+ T cells sorted from blood. The chain combines TRBV7-9 with TRBJ2-5; the D gene could be TRBD1 or TRBD2 (5 bases each). As DNA, the CDR3 is TGTGCCAGCAGCCCCCTAACCCCCCAGGGAGAAGAGACCCAGTACTTC. Translated: CASSPLTPQGEETQYF.